The 13 T cell receptor beta chains given below trace back to one sample, sequenced in a study of Graves' ophthalmopathy and Graves' hyperthyroidism. Amplified TCR beta CDR3 regions were obtained using RNA transcripts as template. HTBI primers primed a first-round RT-PCR, and a second-round multiplex PCR followed. In TCRdb, the multiplex PCR reads were re-called with MiXCR into one record per CDR3 protein. The sample lists 240,000 or so distinct CDR3 sequences, approximately 42% occurring once. Specimen: peripheral blood. The source of these receptors is an adult man with Graves' ophthalmopathy.

The table lists this clonotype with a few counts. The chain uses TRBV20-1 and TRBJ1-2; D is unclear. The CDR3 length is 14 residues. V lost 0 bases to trimming and J lost 5 bases, with 13 bases between them. The germline gives CDR1 DFQATT, CDR2 SNEGSKA (reference sequence). The CDR3 DNA reads TGCAGTGCTAGAGAGGACTCCATATCATATGGCTACACCTTC. Protein sequence: CSAREDSISYGYTF.

This clonotype was observed a few times. The chain joins TRBV5-4 to TRBJ2-3; D perhaps matches TRBD1 (5 bases). This CDR3 contains 16 residues. V lost 4 bases and J 1 base, leaving 16 bases between the germline ends. The germline gives CDR1 SGHNT, CDR2 YYREEE (reference sequence). The CDR3 loop reads CASSIRSPRGTDTQYF. DNA for the CDR3: TGTGCCAGCAGCATTAGATCACCCAGGGGCACAGATACGCAGTATTTT. Full variable domain (missing parts from reference TRBV5-4 and TRBJ2-3): ETGVTQSPTHLIKTRGQQVTLRCSSQSGHNTVSWYQQALGQGPQFIFQYYREEENGRGNFPPRFSGLQFPNYSSELNVNALELDDSALYLCASSIRSPRGTDTQYFGPGTRLTVL.

This rearrangement joins TRBV20-1 to TRBJ2-7; 7 nucleotides match TRBD2. The germline V gene has CDR1 DFQATT and CDR2 SNEGSKA (reference sequence). J lost 3 bases, V lost 0 bases, and 2 bases had no gene match. The CDR3 is 13 residues long. This CDR3 reads CSARDPSGYEQYF. Written as DNA, the CDR3 is TGCAGTGCTAGAGATCCTAGCGGCTACGAGCAGTACTTC.

A few counts support this clonotype. The V and J genes are TRBV11-3 and TRBJ1-3; D remains ambiguous. CDR1 is SGHNT and CDR2 is YENEEA in the germline V gene. The CDR3 runs 13 residues. V was cut by 5 bases and J by 5 bases, with 10 bases left in between. CDR3 residues: CASSPTGRNTIYF. In DNA, the CDR3 is TGTGCCAGCAGCCCTACGGGTCGAAACACCATATATTTT.

This clonotype was detected only a few times. The junction does not match germline at one end; this may be a read error. The chain has TRBV7-9 and TRBJ1-2; unclear D gene. The CDR3 consists of 15 residues. Germline CDR1 is SEHNR and CDR2 is FQNEAQ (reference sequence). The CDR3 protein is CASSQKDFSAYGYTF. DNA of the CDR3: TGCGCCAGCAGCCAAAAAGACTTCTCGGCCTATGGCTACACCTTC.

This clonotype was recorded once. The rearrangement uses TRBV12-3 or TRBV12-4 and TRBJ2-7; 7 bases line up with TRBD2. This CDR3 comprises 14 residues. The J segment lost 3 bases and the V segment lost 5 bases, leaving 7 bases of the junction unmatched. DNA for the CDR3: TGTGCCAGCAGTCCCTCTCGGGGGGACTACGAGCAGTACTTC. Its translation: CASSPSRGDYEQYF.

The rearrangement joins TRBV28 to TRBJ1-2, with D possibly TRBD1 on 6 matching bases. Looked up from germline, CDR1 is MDHEN and CDR2 is SYDVKM. The CDR3 is 14 amino acids. Trimming removed 2 bases at V and 13 bases at J, with 20 bases between. CDR3 nucleotides: TGTGCCAGCAGTTTACCCACCCATCAGGGGATCTGCACCTTC. Translated, it gives CASSLPTHQGICTF.

This sequence joins TRBV19 and TRBJ1-1; no definite D call. V lost 7 bases and J lost 1, with 13 bases in between. CDR1 LNHDA and CDR2 SQIVND come from the germline V gene (reference sequence). This CDR3 has 14 residues. CDR3: CASTTQAGNTEAFF. CDR3 bases: TGTGCCAGTACTACCCAGGCAGGGAACACTGAAGCTTTCTTT.

The chain links TRBV15 to TRBJ2-2; no firm D call. The germline V gene has CDR1 LNHNV and CDR2 YYDKDF (reference sequence). Trimming cost V 3 bases and J 1 base, with 9 bases left between them. The CDR3 has 15 residues. The CDR3 DNA is TGTGCCACCAGCAGCCCCGACAAGAACACCGGGGAGCTGTTTTTT. This sequence encodes CATSSPDKNTGELFF.

Concerning this clonotype itself: The junction shows a germline mismatch at one end, possibly a read error. The chain's CDR3 is CATSRRWGSYGQYF. The CDR3 region has the DNA TGTGCCACCAGCAGACGGTGGGGTTCCTACGGGCAGTACTTC. The chain is built from TRBV15 and TRBJ2-7, with D hard to call. From germline, CDR1 is LNHNV and CDR2 YYDKDF (reference sequence). This CDR3 has 14 residues. Filled out from reference TRBV15 and TRBJ2-7, the complete variable domain reads DAMVIQNPRYQVTQFGKPVTLSCSQTLNHNVMYWYQQKSSQAPKLLFHYYDKDFNNEADTPDNFQSRRPNTSFCFLDIRSPGLGDTAMYLCATSRRWGSYGQYFGPGTRLTVT.

A remark on this clonotype: The junction departs from germline at one end; a sequencing error may be responsible. V gene TRBV5-6 combines with J gene TRBJ1-1; 12 nucleotides match TRBD1. CDR1 is SGHDT, CDR2 YYEEEE, per germline. CDR3 length: 16 amino acids. The CDR3 loop reads CASNPGTGGAGTEAFF. As DNA, the CDR3 is TGCGCCAGCAACCCGGGGACAGGGGGCGCCGGGACTGAAGCTTTCTTT.

Points on this clonotype: An end of the junction differs from the germline gene, which may be a read error. The J gene is TRBJ2-2, the V gene TRBV7-3, with D unclear. Per the germline V gene, CDR1 is SGHTA and CDR2 is FQGTGA. The CDR3 is made up of 13 amino acids. For the CDR3, the DNA is TGCGCCAGCAGCCAAGCTTTGTCCGGGGAGCTGTTTTTT. This encodes CASSQALSGELFF.

The rearrangement joins TRBV19 to TRBJ2-5; 9 bases line up with TRBD1. Trimming cost V 5 bases and J 3 bases; bases outside gene matches: 4. The CDR3 is 14 residues long. Germline-derived CDR1 and CDR2 are LNHDA and SQIVND (reference sequence). The chain's CDR3 is CASSPRTGEETQYF. CDR3 nucleotides: TGTGCCAGTAGTCCCCGGACAGGGGAAGAGACCCAGTACTTC.